This T cell receptor beta chain was profiled in a study of radiation and T cells in renal cell carcinoma. Across the whole study: Nephrectomy followed 15 Gy stereotactic body radiation by 4 weeks.

Method: immunoSEQ multiplex PCR; TCRdb's copy keeps in-frame clones and lacks some. The sample contains tens of thousands of clones, less than 85% of which appear only once. Study-wide results and limits: Top tumor clonotypes rose in blood 2 weeks post-radiation, then contracted.

Time point given: blood 2 weeks post-SBRT. This sample's treatment: 15 Gy SBRT to primary tumor, nephrectomy 4 weeks later. Serial blood draws occurred at baseline and 2 and 4 weeks post-SBRT. This renal cell carcinoma was of the clear cell type. Germline CDR1 KGHSH, CDR2 LQKENI. The CDR3 length is 15 residues. V lost 2 bases, J lost 2 bases, and 12 bases lay in between. Only a few counts were recorded for this clone. Antigen specificity is unknown. This material consisted of blood, taken from a patient whose treatment included radiotherapy and nephrectomy. The receptor comes from a woman in her 70s with renal cell carcinoma. The J gene is TRBJ1-2, the V gene TRBV18; the D gene is possibly TRBD1 (5 bases). CDR3 sequence: CASSPEGTVNYGYTF. The CDR3 coding sequence is TGTGCCAGCTCACCAGAAGGGACGGTGAACTATGGCTACACCTTC.